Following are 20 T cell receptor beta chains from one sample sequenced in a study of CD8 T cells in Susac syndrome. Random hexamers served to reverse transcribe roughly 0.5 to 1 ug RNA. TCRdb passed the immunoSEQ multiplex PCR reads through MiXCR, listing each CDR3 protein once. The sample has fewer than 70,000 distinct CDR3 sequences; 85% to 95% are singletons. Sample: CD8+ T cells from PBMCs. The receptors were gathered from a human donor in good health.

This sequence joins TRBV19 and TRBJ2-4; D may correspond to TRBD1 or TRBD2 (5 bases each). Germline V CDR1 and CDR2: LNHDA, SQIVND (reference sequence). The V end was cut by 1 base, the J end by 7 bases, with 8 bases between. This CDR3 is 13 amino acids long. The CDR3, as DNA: TGTGCCAGTAGTATAGTATGGGACAACATTCAGTACTTC. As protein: CASSIVWDNIQYF.

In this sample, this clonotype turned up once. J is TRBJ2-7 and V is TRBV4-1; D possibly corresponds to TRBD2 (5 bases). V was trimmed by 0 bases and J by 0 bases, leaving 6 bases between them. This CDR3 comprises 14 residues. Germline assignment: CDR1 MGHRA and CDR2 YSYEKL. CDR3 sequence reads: CASSQDSASYEQYF. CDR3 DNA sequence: TGCGCCAGCAGCCAAGATAGCGCCTCCTACGAGCAGTACTTC.

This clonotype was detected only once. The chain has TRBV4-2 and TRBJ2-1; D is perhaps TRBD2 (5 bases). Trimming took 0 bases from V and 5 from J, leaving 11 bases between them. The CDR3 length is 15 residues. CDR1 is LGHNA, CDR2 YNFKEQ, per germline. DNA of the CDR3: TGTGCCAGCAGCCAAGAGCGAGGGCTAAACAATGAGCAGTTCTTC. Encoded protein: CASSQERGLNNEQFF.

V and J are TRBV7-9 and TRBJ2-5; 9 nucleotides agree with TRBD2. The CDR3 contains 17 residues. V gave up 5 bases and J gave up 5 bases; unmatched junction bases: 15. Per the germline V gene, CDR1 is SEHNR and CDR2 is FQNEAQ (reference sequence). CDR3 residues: CASSPSTSGPGGETQYF. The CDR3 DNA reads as TGTGCCAGCAGCCCCTCGACTAGCGGCCCCGGAGGGGAGACCCAGTACTTC.

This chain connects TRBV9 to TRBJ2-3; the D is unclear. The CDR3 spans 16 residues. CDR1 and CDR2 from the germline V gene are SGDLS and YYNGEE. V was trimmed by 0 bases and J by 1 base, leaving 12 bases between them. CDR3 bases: TGTGCCAGCAGCGTAGGCACATCTCTGGGCACAGATACGCAGTATTTT. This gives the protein CASSVGTSLGTDTQYF.

The CDR3 nucleotides read TGTGCCAGCAGTTGGAGCGGCGGGGAGCTGTTTTTT. It codes for CASSWSGGELFF. The J gene is TRBJ2-2, the V gene TRBV27, with D maybe TRBD2 (5 bases). CDR1 MNHEY and CDR2 SMNVEV come from the germline V gene (reference sequence). V lost 4 bases and J 7 bases, leaving 7 bases between the germline ends. The CDR3 consists of 12 residues.

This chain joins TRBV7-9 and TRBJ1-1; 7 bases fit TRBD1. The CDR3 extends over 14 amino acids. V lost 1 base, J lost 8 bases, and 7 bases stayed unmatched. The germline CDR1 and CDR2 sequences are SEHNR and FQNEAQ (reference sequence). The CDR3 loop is CASSLVGTVQEAFF. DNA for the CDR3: TGTGCCAGCAGCTTAGTGGGGACAGTCCAGGAAGCTTTCTTT.

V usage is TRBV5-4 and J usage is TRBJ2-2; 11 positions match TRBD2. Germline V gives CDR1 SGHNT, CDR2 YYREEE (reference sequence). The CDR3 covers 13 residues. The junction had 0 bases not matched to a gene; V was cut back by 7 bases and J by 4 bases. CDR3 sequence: CASGLAGTGELFF. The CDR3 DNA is TGTGCCAGCGGACTAGCGGGCACCGGGGAGCTGTTTTTT. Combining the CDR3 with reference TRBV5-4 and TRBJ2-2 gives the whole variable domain ETGVTQSPTHLIKTRGQQVTLRCSSQSGHNTVSWYQQALGQGPQFIFQYYREEENGRGNFPPRFSGLQFPNYSSELNVNALELDDSALYLCASGLAGTGELFFGEGSRLTVL.

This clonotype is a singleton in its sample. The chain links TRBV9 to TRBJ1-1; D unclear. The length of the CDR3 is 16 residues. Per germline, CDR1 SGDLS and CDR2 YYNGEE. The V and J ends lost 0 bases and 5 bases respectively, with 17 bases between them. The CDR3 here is CASSVEPALPGTEAFF. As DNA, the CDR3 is TGTGCCAGCAGCGTAGAACCCGCCCTTCCGGGAACTGAAGCTTTCTTT.

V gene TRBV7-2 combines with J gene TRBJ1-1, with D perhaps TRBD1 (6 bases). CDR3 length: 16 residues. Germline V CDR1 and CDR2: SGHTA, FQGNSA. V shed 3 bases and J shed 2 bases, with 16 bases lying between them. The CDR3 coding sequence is TGTGCCAGCAGCTTTGGACAGCCCCGGGGAAACACTGAAGCTTTCTTT. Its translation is CASSFGQPRGNTEAFF.

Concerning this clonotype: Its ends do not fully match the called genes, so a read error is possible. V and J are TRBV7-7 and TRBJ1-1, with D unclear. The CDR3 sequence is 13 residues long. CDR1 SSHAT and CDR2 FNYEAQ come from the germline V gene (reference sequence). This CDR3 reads CASSRALGREAFF. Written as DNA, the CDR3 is TGTGCTAGCAGCCGTGCCCTCGGGAGGGAAGCTTTCTTT.

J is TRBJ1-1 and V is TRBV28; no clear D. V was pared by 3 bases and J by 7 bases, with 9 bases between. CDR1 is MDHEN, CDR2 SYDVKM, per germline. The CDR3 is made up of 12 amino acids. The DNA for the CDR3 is TGTGCCAGCAGTTTGTCGGTAGGTGAAGCTTTCTTT. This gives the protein CASSLSVGEAFF.

The CDR3: CASSFLFDREGNGYTF. CDR3 DNA: TGTGCCAGCAGCTTTCTTTTCGACAGGGAGGGGAATGGCTACACCTTC. The chain recombines TRBV13 with TRBJ1-2, with 7 bases that match TRBD1. This CDR3 has 16 amino acids. Per germline, CDR1 PRHDT and CDR2 FYEKMQ (reference sequence). The V gene end was trimmed by 3 bases and the J gene end by 6 bases; junction bases not matched to a gene: 13.

This CDR3 is CASSGGLWAFF. The CDR3 nucleotides read TGTGCCAGTAGCGGGGGACTTTGGGCTTTCTTT. V and J are TRBV19 and TRBJ1-1, with a tentative D call TRBD1 (5 bases). In germline, CDR1 is LNHDA, CDR2 SQIVND (reference sequence). With 6 bases removed from V and 11 bases from J, the gap between germline ends came to 13 bases. The CDR3 consists of 11 residues.

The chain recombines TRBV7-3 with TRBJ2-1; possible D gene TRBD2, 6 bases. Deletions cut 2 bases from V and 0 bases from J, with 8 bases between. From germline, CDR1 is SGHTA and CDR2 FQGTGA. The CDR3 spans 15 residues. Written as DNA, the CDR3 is TGTGCCAGCAGCTTAGACGGGGGCTCCTACAATGAGCAGTTCTTC. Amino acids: CASSLDGGSYNEQFF.

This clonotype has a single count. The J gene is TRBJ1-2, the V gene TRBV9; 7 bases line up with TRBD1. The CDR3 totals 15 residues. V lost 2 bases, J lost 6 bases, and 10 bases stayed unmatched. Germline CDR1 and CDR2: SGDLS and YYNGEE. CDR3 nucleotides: TGTGCCAGCAGCGTCGTTCGACAGGGAATAGATGGCTACACCTTC. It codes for CASSVVRQGIDGYTF.

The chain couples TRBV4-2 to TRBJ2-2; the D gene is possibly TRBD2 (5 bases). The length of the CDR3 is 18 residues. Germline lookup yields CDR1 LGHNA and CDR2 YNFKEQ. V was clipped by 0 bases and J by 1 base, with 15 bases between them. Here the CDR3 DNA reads TGTGCCAGCAGCCAAGATCCGGGTCCAAGCGGGAACACCGGGGAGCTGTTTTTT. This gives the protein CASSQDPGPSGNTGELFF.

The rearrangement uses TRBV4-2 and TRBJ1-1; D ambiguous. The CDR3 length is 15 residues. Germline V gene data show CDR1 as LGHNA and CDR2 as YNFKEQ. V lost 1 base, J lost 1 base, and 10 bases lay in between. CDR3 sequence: CASSQGTSSNTEAFF. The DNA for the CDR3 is TGTGCCAGCAGCCAAGGCACTAGTTCGAACACTGAAGCTTTCTTT.

The CDR3 here is CASSRRNQRETQYF. In DNA form, the CDR3 reads TGTGCCAGCAGCCGTCGGAATCAAAGGGAGACCCAGTACTTC. The chain links TRBV21-1 to TRBJ2-5. TRBV21-1 is labeled a pseudogene. This CDR3 is built from 14 residues.

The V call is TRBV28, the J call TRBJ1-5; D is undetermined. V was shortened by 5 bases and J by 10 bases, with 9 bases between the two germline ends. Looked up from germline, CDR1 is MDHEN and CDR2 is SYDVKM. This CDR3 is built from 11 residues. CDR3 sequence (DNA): TGTGCCAGCAGTCCGTCAGATCCCCAGCATTTT. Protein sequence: CASSPSDPQHF.